The 7 T cell receptor beta chains in this list originate from one sample, sequenced in a study of spatial heterogeneity in lung cancer. Study-wide points: One measure, the expanded intratumoral alpha and beta TCR count, tracked tumor mutation counts.

Described time point: sample taken at primary tumor resection. Which antigens these TCRs recognize remains unknown. TCRdb re-derived calls from the 5' RACE reads in MiXCR, one entry per CDR3 protein. The sample has about 9,800 distinct CDR3 sequences; around 6% are singletons. This sample comprised lung tumor tissue, obtained at surgery. Source of these receptors: a male donor with early-stage non-small cell lung cancer.

In this sample, this clonotype turned up many times. Since it is a stray read in a library aimed at alpha chains, this beta chain has a size that is not meaningful. This chain uses TRBV5-6 with TRBJ1-6; maybe TRBD1 (6 bases). Germline CDR1 SGHDT, CDR2 YYEEEE. The CDR3 length is 17 residues. Trimming pared 1 base from V and 10 bases from J, leaving 21 bases between. The CDR3 loop is CASSLYGQTAARSPLHF. The DNA of the CDR3 is TGTGCCAGCAGCTTGTACGGACAGACCGCGGCAAGGTCACCCCTCCACTTT.

There are many counts of this clonotype. As an off-target read in a library built for alpha chains, this beta chain has a frequency of little significance. The rearrangement joins TRBV30 to TRBJ2-7, with D maybe TRBD2 (5 bases). This CDR3 is 17 amino acids long. Germline values: CDR1 GTSNPN, CDR2 SVGIG (reference sequence). V was cut by 0 bases and J by 0 bases, with 18 bases left in between. The CDR3 spells CAWSVRGSLWSSYEQYF. The DNA of the CDR3 is TGTGCCTGGAGTGTACGTGGGAGCCTTTGGAGCTCCTACGAGCAGTACTTC. Drawing the rest from reference TRBV30 and TRBJ2-7, the complete variable domain is SQTIHQWPATLVQPVGSPLSLECTVEGTSNPNLYWYRQAAGRGLQLLFYSVGIGQISSEVPQNLSASRPQDRQFILSSKKLLLSDSGFYLCAWSVRGSLWSSYEQYFGPGTRLTVT.

This clonotype was seen many times. This beta chain turned up in a library designed for alpha chains; as an off-target read, its abundance says little. The rearrangement joins TRBV2 to TRBJ1-3; no firm D call. CDR1 and CDR2 from the germline V gene are SNHLY and FYNNEI. V lost 5 bases, J lost 0 bases, and 8 bases lay in between. CDR3 length equals 14 residues. The CDR3 nucleotides read TGTGCCAGCAGTCGGGAGTTCTCTGGAAACACCATATATTTT. Its protein product is CASSREFSGNTIYF. The whole variable domain, remainder taken from reference TRBV2 and TRBJ1-3, is EPEVTQTPSHQVTQMGQEVILRCVPISNHLYFYWYRQILGQKVEFLVSFYNNEISEKSEIFDDQFSVERPDGSNFTLKIRSTKLEDSAMYFCASSREFSGNTIYFGEGSWLTVV.

This clonotype has a count of ten or more. Since it is a stray read in a library aimed at alpha chains, this beta chain has a size that is not meaningful. V is TRBV6-6 and J is TRBJ1-1, with D hard to call. The CDR3 has 15 residues. Germline V gene sequence: CDR1 MNHNY, CDR2 SVGAGI (reference sequence). The ends were cut back, 4 bases at V and 1 base at J, with 13 bases in the middle. The CDR3: CASSSDPDKNTEAFF. CDR3 in DNA: TGTGCCAGCAGTTCAGATCCAGATAAGAACACTGAAGCTTTCTTT.

In its sample, this clonotype was seen a few times. This beta chain came through as a stray read in a library set up for alpha chains, and its size says little. This chain uses TRBV20-1 with TRBJ2-1; TRBD2 agrees at 13 bases. With 1 base clipped from V and 7 bases from J, the junction kept 1 base outside the gene matches. The CDR3 covers 14 residues. Germline assignment: CDR1 DFQATT and CDR2 SNEGSKA (reference sequence). In nucleotides, the CDR3 is TGCAGTGCTAGAGGGGGACTAGCGGGAAATGAGCAGTTCTTC. Protein sequence: CSARGGLAGNEQFF.

This clonotype appeared many times. The size of this beta chain means little, since it is a stray read in a library made for alpha chains. This chain uses TRBV6-1 with TRBJ1-2, with D perhaps matching TRBD1 (5 bases). The CDR3 length is 14 residues. Germline V gene lookup returns CDR1 MNHNS and CDR2 SASEGT. V lost 11 bases and J 4 bases, leaving 20 bases between the germline ends. In DNA form, the CDR3 reads TGTGCCCTTGGGGGTCGGGCTGGGATCTATGGCTACACCTTC. It translates to CALGGRAGIYGYTF.

This clonotype was counted at least ten times. The library was designed around alpha chains, so this beta chain is a stray read whose abundance carries little weight. The genes are TRBV10-1 and TRBJ1-1; the D gene is possibly TRBD1 (6 bases). The CDR3 has 14 residues. CDR1 and CDR2 (germline): WNHNN, SYGVQD (reference sequence). Trimming took off 2 bases at V and 4 bases at J, with 11 bases between the two ends. The CDR3 DNA follows: TGCGCCAGCAGTGAGAGGGTAGGGGGCACTGAAGCTTTCTTT. Translated: CASSERVGGTEAFF.